The clone carrying this T cell receptor (beta chain) came up once. The authors' processing: Amplification of reference gene primers was used by the study to estimate nucleated cell counts. Data came from immunoSEQ multiplex PCR; TCRdb stores just in-frame clones and leaves some out. V and J calls plus clone size are reproduced from that table; the DNA served to infer D and trimming. The sample has 130,000 or so clones, 85% to 90% seen once. CDR3 length: 14 amino acids. V lost 6 bases and J 0 bases, leaving 11 bases between the germline ends. CDR1 and CDR2 (germline): WNHNN, SYGVQD (reference sequence). This sample is drawn from a study of blood T cell repertoires in COVID-19. Study background: Both acute and convalescent COVID-19 samples were obtained from the United States, Italy and Spain. In each case, the material was cDNA or gDNA derived from T cells, B-cell-depleted T cells, or PBMCs.

This TCR came from a man aged 50 to 60 with active or convalescent COVID-19. This chain links TRBV10-1 with TRBJ1-1, with D tentatively TRBD1 (6 bases). Sample: peripheral blood. CDR3 sequence: CASRAGHLNTEAFF. The CDR3 DNA reads as TGCGCCAGCAGAGCGGGACACCTGAACACTGAAGCTTTCTTT.